The 9 T cell receptor beta chains below were found in one sample sequenced in a study of spatial heterogeneity in lung cancer. Study-wide findings and caveats: Mutation tallies in tumors tracked expanded intratumoral alpha and beta TCR counts.

Via MiXCR, TCRdb re-called the 5' RACE reads, giving one row per CDR3 protein. This repertoire shows 20,000 or so distinct CDR3 sequences, around 6.9% found once; its top ten account for approximately 3.7%. Time point specified: sample taken at primary tumor resection. The antigens these receptors bind are not known. The sequencing used lung tumor tissue, collected at surgery. The receptors here all came from a female donor with early-stage non-small cell lung cancer.

This clonotype was observed at least ten times. This chain uses TRBV28 with TRBJ2-7; 7 nucleotides agree with TRBD2. CDR1 MDHEN and CDR2 SYDVKM come from the germline V gene. This CDR3 spans 17 amino acids. The V segment lost 11 bases and the J segment 0 bases; nucleotides outside the gene matches: 19. The CDR3 reads CASQAGGVGGSSYEQYF. For the CDR3, the DNA is TGTGCCTCTCAAGCTGGGGGGGTAGGCGGGAGCTCCTACGAGCAGTACTTC.

In this sample, this clonotype turned up many times. The V call is TRBV20-1, the J call TRBJ1-1; D is unresolved. In germline, CDR1 is DFQATT, CDR2 SNEGSKA (reference sequence). The CDR3 has 13 residues. The ends were cut back, 0 bases at V and 6 bases at J, with 11 bases in the middle. The CDR3 spells CSAREAQRAEAFF. The CDR3, as DNA: TGCAGTGCTAGAGAGGCCCAGCGCGCTGAAGCTTTCTTT.

This clonotype occurred many times. The chain is built from TRBV6-5 and TRBJ1-2; D is possibly TRBD1 (6 bases). This CDR3 is 12 amino acids long. Trimming pared 6 bases from V and 2 bases from J, leaving 7 bases between. The germline CDR1 and CDR2 sequences are MNHEY and SVGAGI. CDR3 coding DNA: TGTGCCAGCAGCCAGGGGAACTATGGCTACACCTTC. This codes for CASSQGNYGYTF.

Ten or more counts support this clonotype. V usage is TRBV7-9 and J usage is TRBJ2-3; the D is unclear. The CDR3 runs 12 residues. V lost 6 bases, J lost 6 bases, and 10 bases lay in between. Germline V gives CDR1 SEHNR, CDR2 FQNEAQ (reference sequence). The CDR3 reads CASSFPADTQYF. As DNA, the CDR3 is TGTGCCAGCAGTTTTCCAGCGGATACGCAGTATTTT.

This clonotype appeared many times. The chain has TRBV28 and TRBJ1-2; D call uncertain. The germline CDR1 and CDR2 sequences are MDHEN and SYDVKM. The CDR3 has 14 amino acids. Trimming cost V 5 bases and J 4 bases, with 14 bases left between them. The CDR3 nucleotides are TGTGCCAGCAGTATTCCGGGGTGGAGCTATGGCTACACCTTC. It specifies CASSIPGWSYGYTF.

In this sample, this clonotype turned up many times. The chain carries TRBV4-3 and TRBJ1-1; TRBD1 matches at 7 bases. V lost 5 bases to trimming and J lost 3 bases; unmatched junction nucleotides: 6. Germline CDR1 is LGHNA and CDR2 is YSLEER. The CDR3 sequence is 14 residues long. CDR3 sequence reads: CASSKGQTYTEAFF. DNA of the CDR3: TGCGCCAGCAGCAAGGGACAGACGTACACTGAAGCTTTCTTT.

This clonotype was observed at least ten times. The chain carries TRBV12-3 or TRBV12-4 and TRBJ2-1, with a possible D match to TRBD2 (6 bases). The V gene lost 6 bases and the J gene lost 12 bases, with 12 bases spanning the gap. The CDR3 is made up of 11 amino acids. CDR3 nucleotide sequence: TGTGCCAGCAGCACGACTAGGGGGCAGTTCTTC. This codes for CASSTTRGQFF.

This clonotype was counted ten times or more. CDR3 nucleotides: TGTGCCAGCAGCCCCCGGGCTGGGTTCACCGGGGAGCTGTTTTTT. It codes for CASSPRAGFTGELFF. The chain couples TRBV7-2 to TRBJ2-2, with unresolved D. The germline V gene has CDR1 SGHTA and CDR2 FQGNSA. There are 15 residues in the CDR3. V was clipped by 5 bases and J by 4 bases, with 14 bases between them.

This clonotype was picked up many times. V and J are TRBV2 and TRBJ1-2; D call uncertain. In germline, CDR1 is SNHLY, CDR2 FYNNEI. The germline V and J ends were trimmed by 8 bases and 7 bases, with 14 bases remaining between them. This CDR3 has 12 amino acids. CDR3 DNA sequence: TGTGCCAGCTCGATAGGGCTCGGTGGCTACACCTTC. Translated, it gives CASSIGLGGYTF.